This is a list of T cell receptor beta chains from one sample in a study of shared clonotypes between healthy human individuals. The repertoire was sequenced with immunoSEQ multiplex PCR; TCRdb's copy has only in-frame clones and lacks some. In the table there are about 1 million clones, about 75% of which are singletons. The specimen sequenced was memory CD4+ T cells sorted from blood. The receptors were gathered from a man between 18 and 35 years old in good health. CDR3s include the opening cysteine and the closing phenylalanine or tryptophan. The order of the fields is J gene, D gene, V gene, clone size, CDR3 DNA, CDR3 protein. A D gene is named only where the DNA matches it firmly. Some rows mark clone size as missing; the rest say once, few, many or name a class of expanded clone.

TRBJ1-6	TRBD1	TRBV5-1	.	TGCGCCAGCAGCTTGGCCGGACCGGGACAGGGGAATTCACCCCTCCACTTT	CASSLAGPGQGNSPLHF
TRBJ2-7	.	TRBV30	.	TGTGCCTGGGGAGGTTCCTTTGGCGAGCAGTACTTC	CAWGGSFGEQYF
TRBJ1-2	.	TRBV28	.	TGTGCCAGCACCCTCCCGGGGGTAACCTATGGCTACACCTTC	CASTLPGVTYGYTF
TRBJ1-1	.	TRBV30	few	TGTGCCTGGAGTGCGACAGTAAACACTGAAGCTTTCTTT	CAWSATVNTEAFF
TRBJ2-3	.	TRBV7-2	.	TGTGCCAGCAGCTTTGCTGAGAGGACAGATACGCAGTATTTT	CASSFAERTDTQYF
TRBJ1-1	TRBD1	TRBV6-1	once	TGTGCCAGCAGTGGAGACAGGGGGCGCGGAACTGAAGCTTTCTTT	CASSGDRGRGTEAFF
TRBJ2-3	.	TRBV29-1	.	TGCAGCGTTGTCGACAGCAGCACAGATACGCAGTATTTT	CSVVDSSTDTQYF
TRBJ1-6	.	TRBV5-1	.	TGCGCCAGCAGCTTGGACGGACGGGGTAATTCACCCCTCCACTTT	CASSLDGRGNSPLHF
TRBJ2-1	.	TRBV6-1	.	TGTGCCAGCAGTGTCGACAGGTCAGAGCAGTTCTTC	CASSVDRSEQFF
TRBJ1-2	TRBD1	TRBV19	.	TGTGCCAGTAGTATCAACGAAAGTGGGACAGGGATTCAGTATGGCTACACCTTC	CASSINESGTGIQYGYTF
TRBJ1-2	.	TRBV30	once	TGTGCCTGGAGTGTACTCCCCAACCCCTATGGCTACACCTTC	CAWSVLPNPYGYTF
TRBJ1-4	TRBD1	TRBV4-2	.	TGTGCCAGCAGCCAAGGGGGACAGGGCGAAAAACTGTTTTTT	CASSQGGQGEKLFF
TRBJ2-3	.	TRBV10-2	few	TGCGCCAGCAGTGAGTCATCTGATACGCAGTATTTT	CASSESSDTQYF
TRBJ1-2	.	TRBV27	.	TGTGCCAGCAGTCGGACTGGGACGGTATATGGCTACACCTTC	CASSRTGTVYGYTF
TRBJ2-1	TRBD2	TRBV19	.	TGTGCCAGTAGTGTGCGGACTAGCGGGAGGGCCCTCTACAATGAGCAGTTCTTC	CASSVRTSGRALYNEQFF
TRBJ2-7	.	TRBV20-1	.	TGCAGTGCTGCTACGTCCTACGAGCAGTACTTC	CSAATSYEQYF
TRBJ1-3	TRBD1	TRBV29-1	many	TGCAGCGCTGTGACAGGGAGTGGAAACACCATATATTTT	CSAVTGSGNTIYF
TRBJ2-5	.	TRBV29-1	few	TGCAGCGTTGAATCAGGGTCGGAGACCCAGTACTTC	CSVESGSETQYF
TRBJ2-2	TRBD2	TRBV18	.	TGTGCCAGCTCACCAGGCGCTAGCGGGAGAGGAACCGGGGAGCTGTTTTTT	CASSPGASGRGTGELFF
TRBJ1-6	.	TRBV6-4	.	TGTGCCAGCCGAAAAGATAGAGACAGCGCTTATCCCCTCCACTTT	CASRKDRDSAYPLHF
TRBJ1-3	.	TRBV10-1	.	TGCGCCAGCAGTACCAGTGGTGGTAACACCATATATTTT	CASSTSGGNTIYF
TRBJ2-3	TRBD2	TRBV28	.	TGTGCCAGCAGTTCTTCAGCGGGGTCACTCACAGATACGCAGTATTTT	CASSSSAGSLTDTQYF
TRBJ2-3	TRBD1	TRBV7-2	.	TGTGCCAGCAGCTTAAAGGGGGCCCCAGATACGCAGTATTTT	CASSLKGAPDTQYF
TRBJ1-1	.	TRBV6-5	.	TGTGCCAGCAGTTACTCGGCCTTGTCTGAAGCTTTCTTT	CASSYSALSEAFF
TRBJ2-5	.	TRBV6-5	.	TGTGCCAGCAGTTACTGGCGGGATAGGGCGGAGACCCAGTACTTC	CASSYWRDRAETQYF
TRBJ2-1	.	TRBV2	.	TGTGCCAGCAAAGGGCAGCAGTTTAATGAGCAGTTCTTC	CASKGQQFNEQFF
TRBJ2-3	.	TRBV7-3	.	TGTGCCAGCAGCTTAGAGACAGGTACAGATACGCAGTATTTT	CASSLETGTDTQYF
TRBJ1-2	.	TRBV30	few	TGTGCCTGGAGTGCCCGACAGAGCTACACCTTC	CAWSARQSYTF
TRBJ2-1	TRBD2	TRBV7-9	few	TGTGCCAGCAGCTCCCGACTAGCGGGGGACAATGAGCAGTTCTTC	CASSSRLAGDNEQFF
TRBJ2-5	.	TRBV5-4	.	TGTGCCAGCAGCTCGGAGTGGGAAGAGACCCAGTACTTC	CASSSEWEETQYF
TRBJ1-5	TRBD1	TRBV6-1	.	TGTGCCAGCAACGAGGGGGCCAGGCAGCCCCAGCATTTT	CASNEGARQPQHF
TRBJ2-1	.	TRBV6-5	.	TGTGCCAGCAGCCGGGACTCTTACAATGAGCAGTTCTTC	CASSRDSYNEQFF